This record looks at one T cell receptor (beta chain) sequence and its context. Its antigen is undetermined. This sample stems from a study of OX40 agonist ivuxolimab in advanced cancers. Study overall: Patient treatment consisted of intravenous ivuxolimab administration every 2 weeks at 0.01 to 10 mg/kg.

The CDR3 is 13 amino acids. Trimming left V 4 bases short and J 11 bases short, with 14 bases between. From germline, CDR1 is MNHEY and CDR2 SVGAGI. Study findings and constraints: People who partly responded at 0.1-3.0 mg/kg had some of the least clonal expansion seen.

TCRdb keeps only in-frame clones here, not all; method: immunoSEQ multiplex PCR. Counted here are tens of thousands of clones, under 85% occurring once; the ten biggest clones make up 3.4%. This sequence joins TRBV6-5 and TRBJ1-4; TRBD1 might be the D (5 bases). Sequences were derived from CD4+ or CD8+ T cells sorted from blood, sampled in a trial of the OX40 agonist ivuxolimab. The sequence derives from an adult with an advanced solid tumor such as melanoma, head and neck, liver or kidney cancer. DNA for the CDR3: TGTGCCAGCAGTTTAGAGCGGGGGACCAAACTGTTTTTT. Residues: CASSLERGTKLFF.